The 26 T cell receptor beta chains given below trace back to one sample, sequenced in a study of T cell responses to AZD1222 COVID-19 vaccine. Sequenced by immunoSEQ multiplex PCR; TCRdb stores in-frame clones only, minus some. The data show approximately 120,000 clones, more than 70% seen once. Specimen: peripheral blood, collected on day 0 of AZD1222 vaccination. All receptors derive from an adult in good health.

The chain links TRBV5-1 to TRBJ2-5, with 11 bases fitting TRBD2. The germline V gene encodes CDR1 SGHRS and CDR2 YFSETQ. The V and J ends lost 0 bases and 4 bases, in that order; junction bases with no gene match: 8. CDR3 size: 17 residues. The CDR3 region has the DNA TGCGCCAGCAGCTTGGGAGTTACTAGCGGGAGCGGAGAGACCCAGTACTTC. It codes for CASSLGVTSGSGETQYF.

The chain uses TRBV10-3 and TRBJ2-1; D gene unclear. V was cut by 6 bases and J by 10 bases, with 16 bases left in between. The CDR3 totals 13 residues. Germline V gives CDR1 ENHRY, CDR2 SYGVKD. CDR3 in amino acids: CAISGPGGPEQFF. The CDR3 DNA follows: TGTGCCATCAGCGGGCCTGGTGGTCCGGAGCAGTTCTTC.

This clone was recorded once. This chain uses TRBV19 with TRBJ2-1, with 14 bases lining up with TRBD2. V trimming: 5 bases; J trimming: 7 bases; junction bases outside the gene matches: 16. The CDR3 consists of 19 residues. Germline-derived CDR1 and CDR2 are LNHDA and SQIVND (reference sequence). CDR3 sequence: CASSARRYMTSGRENEQFF. CDR3 DNA sequence: TGTGCCAGTAGTGCGCGCCGCTATATGACTAGCGGGAGGGAAAATGAGCAGTTCTTC.

This chain uses TRBV29-1 with TRBJ1-1; 8 bases match TRBD1. Trimming at V came to 7 bases and at J to 6 bases, leaving 10 bases not matched to a gene. The CDR3 is 13 residues long. Germline V CDR1 and CDR2: SQVTM, ANQGSEA. Here the CDR3 reads CSARTGGYSEAFF. Here the CDR3 DNA reads TGCAGCGCCCGAACAGGGGGTTACTCTGAAGCTTTCTTT.

The CDR3 DNA is TGTGCCAGCAGCGTAGGGGAGGATAATCAGCCCCAGCATTTT. Translated, it gives CASSVGEDNQPQHF. This chain connects TRBV9 to TRBJ1-5; D not certain. CDR3 size: 14 residues. From germline, CDR1 is SGDLS and CDR2 YYNGEE. V was clipped by 0 bases and J by 4 bases, with 8 bases between them.

This chain joins TRBV19 and TRBJ1-1; D is possibly TRBD1 (5 bases). The germline V and J ends were trimmed by 1 base and 4 bases, with 13 bases remaining between them. This CDR3 has 15 residues. Germline CDR1 reads LNHDA; CDR2 reads SQIVND (reference sequence). DNA of the CDR3: TGTGCCAGTAGTATAGGTATGGGGGTCCTCACTGAAGCTTTCTTT. It is translated as CASSIGMGVLTEAFF.

This chain uses TRBV28 with TRBJ2-7; D is unclear. The germline V gene has CDR1 MDHEN and CDR2 SYDVKM. V was shortened by 6 bases and J by 3 bases, with 15 bases between the two germline ends. The CDR3 runs to 14 residues. This CDR3 is CASRPTRFGYEQYF. DNA of the CDR3: TGTGCCAGCAGACCGACACGGTTTGGCTACGAGCAGTACTTC.

This clone was recorded only once. The chain uses TRBV5-6 and TRBJ2-7, with D possibly being TRBD2 (6 bases). The CDR3 is made up of 14 amino acids. The germline CDR1 and CDR2 sequences are SGHDT and YYEEEE. V was pared by 0 bases and J by 5 bases, with 12 bases between. The CDR3 nucleotides read TGTGCCAGCAGCTTGGCCGGGAGAGGGCACGAGCAGTACTTC. This codes for CASSLAGRGHEQYF.

The chain has TRBV18 and TRBJ2-7; 9 bases match TRBD1. V dropped 3 bases and J dropped 2; count of bases not matched to a gene: 2. This CDR3 has 14 amino acids. The germline gives CDR1 KGHSH, CDR2 LQKENI. The CDR3 reads CASSPDRGTYEQYF. CDR3 coding DNA: TGTGCCAGCTCACCCGACAGGGGGACCTACGAGCAGTACTTC. Supplemented by reference TRBV18 and TRBJ2-7, the full variable domain reads NAGVMQNPRHLVRRRGQEARLRCSPMKGHSHVYWYRQLPEEGLKFMVYLQKENIIDESGMPKERFSAEFPKEGPSILRIQQVVRGDSAAYFCASSPDRGTYEQYFGPGTRLTVT.

This clone was seen once. The rearrangement joins TRBV5-1 to TRBJ2-5; TRBD1 matches 11 bases. This CDR3 spans 15 amino acids. Germline V lookup: CDR1 SGHRS, CDR2 YFSETQ. The trim removed 0 bases at V and 5 bases at J, leaving 3 bases unmatched. The CDR3 bases are TGCGCCAGCAGCTTGGGGACAGGGGGCTACGAGACCCAGTACTTC. It translates to CASSLGTGGYETQYF.

The chain uses TRBV5-4 and TRBJ1-1, with 11 bases fitting TRBD1. Trimming at V came to 4 bases and at J to 0 bases, leaving 8 bases not matched to a gene. CDR3 length: 17 amino acids. From germline, CDR1 is SGHNT and CDR2 YYREEE (reference sequence). Written as DNA, the CDR3 is TGTGCCAGCAGCCCTTTCAGGACAGGGGGCTTGAACACTGAAGCTTTCTTT. As protein: CASSPFRTGGLNTEAFF.

This chain links TRBV7-9 with TRBJ2-2, with no clear D. V was clipped by 5 bases and J by 1 base, with 11 bases between them. CDR1 and CDR2 (germline): SEHNR, FQNEAQ (reference sequence). The CDR3 is 15 amino acids. The CDR3 nucleotides are TGTGCCAGCAGCCTCGACATATGGAACACCGGGGAGCTGTTTTTT. Encoded protein: CASSLDIWNTGELFF.

The chain links TRBV30 to TRBJ1-6; D gene ambiguous. Germline values: CDR1 GTSNPN, CDR2 SVGIG (reference sequence). CDR3 length: 13 residues. Deletions cut 5 bases from V and 10 bases from J, with 15 bases between. This chain's CDR3 is CAWSPHRRSPLHF. CDR3 DNA: TGTGCCTGGTCCCCGCACAGACGGTCACCCCTCCACTTT.

V is TRBV3-1 (or the pseudogene TRBV3-2) and J is TRBJ1-2; D ambiguous. V lost 0 bases, J lost 6 bases, and 17 bases lay in between. The CDR3 has 16 residues. Germline V CDR1 and CDR2: LGHDT, YNNKEL (reference sequence). The CDR3 DNA is TGTGCCAGCAGCCAAGATATGTCAGGATCAGGTCATGGCTACACCTTC. It specifies CASSQDMSGSGHGYTF.

This chain uses TRBV28 with TRBJ2-7; TRBD2 agrees at 7 bases. The CDR3 runs to 14 residues. Germline V gene lookup returns CDR1 MDHEN and CDR2 SYDVKM. V gave up 3 bases and J gave up 5 bases; unmatched junction bases: 7. The DNA for the CDR3 is TGTGCCAGCAGTTTGAGACTAGCCCTCGACGAGCAGTACTTC. Translation: CASSLRLALDEQYF.

V usage is TRBV27 and J usage is TRBJ1-1; D may be TRBD1 (6 bases). The ends were cut back, 2 bases at V and 4 bases at J, with 11 bases in the middle. CDR3 size: 14 residues. Germline CDR1 reads MNHEY; CDR2 reads SMNVEV (reference sequence). CDR3 sequence reads: CASSLMGTSTEAFF. CDR3 bases: TGTGCCAGCAGTTTAATGGGGACATCCACTGAAGCTTTCTTT.

The CDR3 region is CASRDGLAVYNEQFF. In nucleotides, the CDR3 is TGTGCCAGCAGAGACGGACTAGCGGTATACAATGAGCAGTTCTTC. The chain couples TRBV6-5 to TRBJ2-1; TRBD2 matches at 10 bases. CDR3 size: 15 residues. Germline-derived CDR1 and CDR2 are MNHEY and SVGAGI. V trimming: 6 bases; J trimming: 4 bases; junction bases outside the gene matches: 6.

The chain couples TRBV19 to TRBJ1-2, with no clear D. CDR3 size: 9 residues. V was cut by 11 bases and J by 8 bases, with 9 bases left in between. CDR1 and CDR2 (germline): LNHDA, SQIVND (reference sequence). The CDR3 DNA follows: TGTGCCCGGGCCAAGGGCTACACCTTC. Protein sequence: CARAKGYTF.

The chain recombines TRBV5-5 with TRBJ2-7, with 7 bases matching TRBD2. The CDR3 consists of 13 residues. V shed 5 bases and J 2 bases; nucleotides not matched to a gene: 4. Per the germline V gene, CDR1 is SGHKS and CDR2 is YYEKEE (reference sequence). For the CDR3, the DNA is TGTGCCAGCAGTTTTGGGGGGGCCTACGAGCAGTACTTC. Protein: CASSFGGAYEQYF.

The rearrangement joins TRBV7-2 to TRBJ2-1; 7 bases map to TRBD2. CDR1 is SGHTA, CDR2 FQGNSA, per germline. This CDR3 comprises 15 residues. The J segment lost 3 bases and the V segment lost 8 bases, leaving 10 bases of the junction unmatched. As DNA, the CDR3 is TGTGCCAGCGGCCCGGACATAGCGGGCTACAATGAGCAGTTCTTC. Translated: CASGPDIAGYNEQFF.

The chain joins TRBV28 to TRBJ1-2; D gene ambiguous. The germline V and J ends were trimmed by 3 bases and 4 bases, with 6 bases remaining between them. This CDR3 region has 12 residues. Germline V lookup: CDR1 MDHEN, CDR2 SYDVKM. In nucleotides, the CDR3 is TGTGCCAGCAGTTTCAATCCCTATGGCTACACCTTC. It specifies CASSFNPYGYTF.

The chain couples TRBV5-4 to TRBJ1-2; D is uncertain. Germline V gives CDR1 SGHNT, CDR2 YYREEE (reference sequence). CDR3 length: 13 residues. V was cut by 4 bases and J by 2 bases, with 9 bases left in between. DNA of the CDR3: TGTGCCAGCAGCCCGGACGGGAACTATGGCTACACCTTC. Protein sequence: CASSPDGNYGYTF. Combining the CDR3 with reference TRBV5-4 and TRBJ1-2 gives the whole variable domain ETGVTQSPTHLIKTRGQQVTLRCSSQSGHNTVSWYQQALGQGPQFIFQYYREEENGRGNFPPRFSGLQFPNYSSELNVNALELDDSALYLCASSPDGNYGYTFGSGTRLTVV.

The CDR3 region is CASSLNRIWETQYF. Written as DNA, the CDR3 is TGTGCCAGCAGCTTAAACAGGATTTGGGAGACCCAGTACTTC. The V gene is TRBV5-6, the J gene TRBJ2-5; TRBD1 is a possible D gene (5 bases). This CDR3 contains 14 residues. V lost 2 bases and J lost 5, with 13 bases in between. CDR1 is SGHDT and CDR2 is YYEEEE in the germline V gene.

This clone has more than one count but fewer than ten. The gene calls are TRBV7-3 and TRBJ2-5; 14 bases map to TRBD2. This CDR3 has 17 residues. Germline-derived CDR1 and CDR2 are SGHTA and FQGTGA. The junction had 7 bases not matched to a gene; V was cut back by 3 bases and J by 4 bases. The CDR3 spells CASSLTSGRGSGETQYF. CDR3 DNA sequence: TGTGCCAGCAGCTTGACTAGCGGGAGGGGGAGCGGAGAGACCCAGTACTTC.

V usage is TRBV24-1 and J usage is TRBJ1-1; TRBD1 is a possible D gene (6 bases). The CDR3 totals 15 residues. Between the trimmed V and J ends, which lost 7 bases and 3 bases, there was a span of 17 bases. The germline V gene has CDR1 KGHDR and CDR2 SFDVKD. This chain's CDR3 is CATRQGRGDYTEAFF. The DNA of the CDR3 is TGTGCCACCAGACAGGGACGAGGGGATTACACTGAAGCTTTCTTT.

The gene calls are TRBV3-1 (or the pseudogene TRBV3-2) and TRBJ2-2, with D hard to call. V was cut by 6 bases and J by 1 base, with 9 bases left in between. From germline, CDR1 is LGHDT and CDR2 YNNKEL (reference sequence). The length of the CDR3 is 14 residues. The CDR3 DNA reads as TGTGCCAGCAGTCTTAGTTGGAACACCGGGGAGCTGTTTTTT. Amino acid sequence: CASSLSWNTGELFF.